Sequencing of this T cell receptor (beta chain) was carried out in a study of CD8 T cells in Susac syndrome. An input of about 0.5 to 1 ug of RNA was subjected to reverse transcription using random hexamers. Multiplex immunoSEQ PCR targeted 54 Vbeta and 13 Jbeta TCR beta segments. Via MiXCR, TCRdb re-called the immunoSEQ multiplex PCR reads, giving one row per CDR3 protein. The sample yields 150,000 or so distinct CDR3 sequences, about 96% seen once. CDR3 length: 15 residues. V was cut by 0 bases and J by 6 bases, with 13 bases left in between. Germline V lookup: CDR1 MRHNA, CDR2 SNTAGT. The rearrangement uses TRBV6-4 and TRBJ2-3; D gene unclear. The specimen sequenced was CD4+ T cells from PBMCs. The receptor was isolated from a human donor with Susac syndrome. The CDR3 loop reads CASSDSILGVDTQYF. CDR3 sequence (DNA): TGTGCCAGCAGTGACTCGATCTTGGGCGTCGATACGCAGTATTTT.